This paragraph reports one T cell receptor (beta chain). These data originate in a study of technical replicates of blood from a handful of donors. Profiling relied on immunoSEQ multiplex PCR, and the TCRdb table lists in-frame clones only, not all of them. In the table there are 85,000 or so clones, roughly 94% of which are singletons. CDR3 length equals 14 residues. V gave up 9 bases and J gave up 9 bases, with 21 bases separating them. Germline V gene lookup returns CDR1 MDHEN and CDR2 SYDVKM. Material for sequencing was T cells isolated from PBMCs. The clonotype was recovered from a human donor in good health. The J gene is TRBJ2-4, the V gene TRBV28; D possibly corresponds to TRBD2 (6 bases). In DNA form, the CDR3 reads TGTGCCAGTAAGACGGACTACGAAAGGGGCATTCAGTACTTC. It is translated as CASKTDYERGIQYF. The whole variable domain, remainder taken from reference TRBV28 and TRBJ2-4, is DVKVTQSSRYLVKRTGEKVFLECVQDMDHENMFWYRQDPGLGLRLIYFSYDVKMKEKGDIPEGYSVSREKKERFSLILESASTNQTSMYLCASKTDYERGIQYFGAGTRLSVL.